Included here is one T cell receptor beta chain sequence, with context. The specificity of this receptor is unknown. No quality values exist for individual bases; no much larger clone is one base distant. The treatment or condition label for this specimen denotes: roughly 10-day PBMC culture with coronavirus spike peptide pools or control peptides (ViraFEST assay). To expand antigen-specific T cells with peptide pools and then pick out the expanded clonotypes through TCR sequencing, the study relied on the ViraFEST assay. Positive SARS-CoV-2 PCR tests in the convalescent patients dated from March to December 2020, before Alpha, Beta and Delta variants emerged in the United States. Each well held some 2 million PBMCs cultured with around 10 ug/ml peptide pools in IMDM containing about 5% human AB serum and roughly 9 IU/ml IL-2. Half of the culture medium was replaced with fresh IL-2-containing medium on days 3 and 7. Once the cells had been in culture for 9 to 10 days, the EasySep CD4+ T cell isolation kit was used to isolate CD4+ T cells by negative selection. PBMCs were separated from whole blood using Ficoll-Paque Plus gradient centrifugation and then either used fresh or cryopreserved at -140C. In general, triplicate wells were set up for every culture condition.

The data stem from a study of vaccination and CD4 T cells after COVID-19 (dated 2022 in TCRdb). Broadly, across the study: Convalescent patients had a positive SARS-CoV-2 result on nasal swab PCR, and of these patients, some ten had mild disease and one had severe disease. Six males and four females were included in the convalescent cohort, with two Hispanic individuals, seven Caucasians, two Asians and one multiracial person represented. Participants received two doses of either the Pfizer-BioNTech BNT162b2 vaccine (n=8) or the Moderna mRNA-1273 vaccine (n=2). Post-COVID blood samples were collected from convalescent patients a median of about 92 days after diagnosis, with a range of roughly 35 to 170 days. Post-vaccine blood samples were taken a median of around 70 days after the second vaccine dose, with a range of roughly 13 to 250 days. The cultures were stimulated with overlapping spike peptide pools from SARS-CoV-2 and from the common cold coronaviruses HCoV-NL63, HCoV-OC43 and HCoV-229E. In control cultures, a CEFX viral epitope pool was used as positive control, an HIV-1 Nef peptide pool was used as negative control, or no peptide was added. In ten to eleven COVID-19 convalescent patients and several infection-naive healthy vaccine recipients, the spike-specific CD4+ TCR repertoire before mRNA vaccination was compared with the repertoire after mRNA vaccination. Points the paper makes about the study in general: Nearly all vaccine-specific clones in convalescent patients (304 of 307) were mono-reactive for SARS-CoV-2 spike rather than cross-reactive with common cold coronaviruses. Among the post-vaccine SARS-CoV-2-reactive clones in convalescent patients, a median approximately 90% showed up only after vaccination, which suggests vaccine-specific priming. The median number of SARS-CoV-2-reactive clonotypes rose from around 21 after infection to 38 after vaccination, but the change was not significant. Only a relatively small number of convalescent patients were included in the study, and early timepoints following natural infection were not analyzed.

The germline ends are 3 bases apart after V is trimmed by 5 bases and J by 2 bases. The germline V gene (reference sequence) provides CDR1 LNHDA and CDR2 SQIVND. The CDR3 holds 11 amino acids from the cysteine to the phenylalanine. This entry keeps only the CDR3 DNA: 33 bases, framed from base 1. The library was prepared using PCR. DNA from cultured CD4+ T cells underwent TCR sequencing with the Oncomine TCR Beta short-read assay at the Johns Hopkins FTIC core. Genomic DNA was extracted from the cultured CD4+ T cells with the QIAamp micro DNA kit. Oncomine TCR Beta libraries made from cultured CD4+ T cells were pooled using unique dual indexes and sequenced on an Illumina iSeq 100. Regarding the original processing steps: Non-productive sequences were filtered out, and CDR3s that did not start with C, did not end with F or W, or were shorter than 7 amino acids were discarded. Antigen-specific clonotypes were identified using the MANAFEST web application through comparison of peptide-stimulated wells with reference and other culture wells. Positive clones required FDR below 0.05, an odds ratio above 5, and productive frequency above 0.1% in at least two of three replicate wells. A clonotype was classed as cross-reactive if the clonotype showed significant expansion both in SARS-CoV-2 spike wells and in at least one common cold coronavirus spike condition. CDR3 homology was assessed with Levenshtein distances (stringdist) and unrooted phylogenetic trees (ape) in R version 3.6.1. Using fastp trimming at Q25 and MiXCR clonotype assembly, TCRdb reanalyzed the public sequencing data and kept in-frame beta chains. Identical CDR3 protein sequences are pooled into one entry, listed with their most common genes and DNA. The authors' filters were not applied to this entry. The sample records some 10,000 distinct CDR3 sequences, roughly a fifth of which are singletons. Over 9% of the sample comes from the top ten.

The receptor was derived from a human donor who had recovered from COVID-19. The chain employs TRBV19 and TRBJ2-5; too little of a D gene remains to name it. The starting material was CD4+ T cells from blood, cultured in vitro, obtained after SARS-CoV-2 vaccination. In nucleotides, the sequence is TGTGCCAGTAGTCCACAAGAGACCCAGTACTTC. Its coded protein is CASSPQETQYF.